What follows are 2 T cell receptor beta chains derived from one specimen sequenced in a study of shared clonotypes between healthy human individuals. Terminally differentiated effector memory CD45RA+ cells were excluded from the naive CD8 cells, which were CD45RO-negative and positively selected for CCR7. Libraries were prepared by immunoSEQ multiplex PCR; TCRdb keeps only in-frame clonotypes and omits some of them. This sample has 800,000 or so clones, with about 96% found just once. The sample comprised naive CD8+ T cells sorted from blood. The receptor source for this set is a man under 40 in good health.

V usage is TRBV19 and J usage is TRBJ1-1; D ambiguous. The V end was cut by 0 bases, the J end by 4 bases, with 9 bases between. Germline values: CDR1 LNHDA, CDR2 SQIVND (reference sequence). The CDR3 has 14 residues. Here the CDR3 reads CASSIESGSTEAFF. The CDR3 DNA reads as TGTGCCAGTAGTATAGAGAGTGGAAGCACTGAAGCTTTCTTT. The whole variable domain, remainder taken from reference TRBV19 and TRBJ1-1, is DGGITQSPKYLFRKEGQNVTLSCEQNLNHDAMYWYRQDPGQGLRLIYYSQIVNDFQKGDIAEGYSVSREKKESFPLTVTSAQKNPTAFYLCASSIESGSTEAFFGQGTRLTVV.

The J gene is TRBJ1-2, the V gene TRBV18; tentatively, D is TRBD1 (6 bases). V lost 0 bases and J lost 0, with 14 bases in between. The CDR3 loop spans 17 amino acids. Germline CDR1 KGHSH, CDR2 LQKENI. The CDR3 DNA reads TGTGCCAGCTCACCACCTGAACAGGGCGGGCCTAACTATGGCTACACCTTC. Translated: CASSPPEQGGPNYGYTF.